This is a list of T cell receptor beta chains from one sample in a study of T-cell memory formation after mild COVID-19. Via MiXCR, TCRdb re-called the 5' RACE reads, giving one row per CDR3 protein. The sample lists roughly 200,000 distinct CDR3 sequences; about a fifth were seen once. Sequences were obtained from PBMCs or a T cell subset sorted from them (not recorded which). These receptors were collected from an adult woman who had mild COVID-19 (a few samples of this study predate the infection). Cell type and time point are not known. Each CDR3 is given without its conserved first and last residue.

TRBV13	TRBJ2-1	ASSLGLLAGDDEQF
TRBV7-6	TRBJ2-3	ASSDSGGTDTQY
TRBV10-3	TRBJ1-1	AISESGGEIEAF
TRBV5-1	TRBJ2-1	ASSWTSSYNEQF
TRBV12-3/TRBV12-4	TRBJ2-1	ASSFLPTGSGEQF
TRBV29-1	TRBJ2-7	SVVLRGSYEQY
TRBV7-9	TRBJ1-1	ASSFSGVMNTEAF
TRBV2	TRBJ1-1	ATVDLLNTEAF
TRBV20-1	TRBJ2-4	SARRGAEQY
TRBV7-9	TRBJ2-1	ASSPGTSDYNEQF